Listed below are T cell receptor beta chains from one sample, sequenced in a study of cytomegalovirus exposure and HLA in healthy donors. Generated by immunoSEQ multiplex PCR, the TCRdb table keeps only in-frame clones and is missing some. The profile shows approximately 160,000 clones, around 78% of them singletons. The material sequenced was PBMCs. The origin of the receptors is a man between 35 and 55 years old in good health and CMV-seronegative. The CDR3 runs from the conserved cysteine through the conserved F or W. The D gene is left open where the match is weak. Clone size is not always given. Where it is, it says once, few, many or a class for expanded clones.

TRBV5-8	few	TRBD1	TRBJ1-5	CASSQGQGTISNQPQHF	TGTGCCAGCAGCCAGGGACAGGGGACCATTAGCAATCAGCCCCAGCATTTT
TRBV6-5	.	.	TRBJ2-7	CASSPGGLSYEQYF	TGTGCCAGCAGCCCCGGTGGACTCTCCTACGAGCAGTACTTC
TRBV28	.	.	TRBJ2-6	CASTSRVQPSGANVLTF	TGTGCCAGCACCTCCCGGGTCCAGCCTTCTGGGGCCAACGTCCTGACTTTC
TRBV15	.	TRBD1	TRBJ2-2	CATSTYRGTGELFF	TGTGCCACCAGCACGTACAGGGGGACCGGGGAGCTGTTTTTT
TRBV7-8	.	TRBD1	TRBJ2-4	CASSLAQGAGIQYF	TGTGCCAGCAGCTTAGCGCAGGGGGCGGGCATTCAGTACTTC
TRBV19	.	.	TRBJ2-1	CASSIIGEARFF	TGTGCCAGTAGTATAATAGGAGAGGCTCGGTTCTTC
TRBV5-1	.	.	TRBJ2-7	CASSLASSESSYEQYF	TGCGCCAGCAGCTTGGCCAGTTCGGAGAGCTCCTACGAGCAGTACTTC
TRBV7-2	.	TRBD2	TRBJ2-1	CASSFILAGGGEQFF	TGTGCCAGCAGCTTTATACTAGCGGGAGGAGGTGAGCAGTTCTTC
TRBV2	.	TRBD1	TRBJ2-5	CASSEGTGGETQYF	TGTGCCAGCAGTGAAGGGACAGGGGGAGAGACCCAGTACTTC
TRBV10-3	.	TRBD1	TRBJ1-2	CAISESGQGRANYGYTF	TGTGCCATCAGTGAGTCGGGACAGGGAAGAGCTAACTATGGCTACACCTTC
TRBV5-8	.	.	TRBJ1-4	CASSARKGGETHEKLFF	TGTGCCAGCAGCGCCCGCAAGGGGGGGGAGACCCATGAAAAACTGTTTTTT
TRBV19	once	.	TRBJ1-5	CASKLPWGNQPQHF	TGTGCCAGTAAACTACCATGGGGCAATCAGCCCCAGCATTTT
TRBV5-4	.	TRBD2	TRBJ2-1	CASSSGRGLAVNEQFF	TGTGCCAGCAGCTCGGGGCGGGGACTAGCGGTCAATGAGCAGTTCTTC
TRBV7-9	.	.	TRBJ2-2	CASSLALAIAANTGELFF	TGTGCCAGCAGCTTAGCGCTAGCGATTGCCGCGAACACCGGGGAGCTGTTTTTT
TRBV27	.	.	TRBJ2-4	CASSYAGKGIQYF	TGTGCCAGCAGTTACGCAGGGAAGGGCATTCAGTACTTC